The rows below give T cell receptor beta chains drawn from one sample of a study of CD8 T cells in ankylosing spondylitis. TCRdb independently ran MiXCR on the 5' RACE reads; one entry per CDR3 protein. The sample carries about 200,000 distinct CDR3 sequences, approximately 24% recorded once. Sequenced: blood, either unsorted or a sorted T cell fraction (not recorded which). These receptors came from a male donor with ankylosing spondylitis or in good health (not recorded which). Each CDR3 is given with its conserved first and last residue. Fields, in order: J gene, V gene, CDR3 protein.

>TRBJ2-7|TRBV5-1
CASSEAGGPYEQYF
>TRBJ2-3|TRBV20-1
CSAISNQKVQYF
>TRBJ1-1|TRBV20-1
CSAPKTGGNTEAFF
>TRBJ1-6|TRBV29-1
CSVATGRNSPLHF
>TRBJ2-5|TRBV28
CASSPRQGFQETQYF
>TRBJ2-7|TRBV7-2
CASSLTGASEQYF
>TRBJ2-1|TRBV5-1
CASSQTSPSYNEQFF
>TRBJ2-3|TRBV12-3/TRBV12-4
CASRQEGYTQYF
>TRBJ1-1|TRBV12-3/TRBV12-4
CASTPRAEAFF
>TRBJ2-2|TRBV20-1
CSAPTVDTGELFF
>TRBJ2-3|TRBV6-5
CASSYGRKSTDTQYF
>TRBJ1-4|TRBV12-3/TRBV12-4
CASSFSDGELFF
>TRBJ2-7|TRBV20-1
CSARTSSGRFYEQYF
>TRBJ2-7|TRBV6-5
CASSYGPKQYF
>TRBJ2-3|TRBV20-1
CSARARGSTDTQYF
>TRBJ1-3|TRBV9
CASSLDPGQRNTIYF
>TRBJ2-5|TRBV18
CASSPRTGGQGLETQYF
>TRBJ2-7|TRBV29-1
CSAGDRSLEQYF
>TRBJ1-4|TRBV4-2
CASSQEGGANEKLFF
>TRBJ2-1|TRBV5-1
CASSLDGTGGLDEQFF
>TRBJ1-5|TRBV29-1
CSVTGTGSITQHF
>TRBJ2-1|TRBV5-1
CASSLGGGSFDEQFF
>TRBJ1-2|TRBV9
CASSATQGFSYGYTF
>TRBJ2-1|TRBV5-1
CASSFTGSGRRSYNEQFF
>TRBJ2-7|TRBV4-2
CASSPLLKSPGRPSYEQYF
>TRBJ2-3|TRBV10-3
CAISKARADTQYF
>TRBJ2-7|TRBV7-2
CASSLEQGYEQYF
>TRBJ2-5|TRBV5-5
CASSFVATQETQYF
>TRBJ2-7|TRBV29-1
CSAKTTVQSSYEQYF
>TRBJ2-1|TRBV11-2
CASSHRVGEQFF
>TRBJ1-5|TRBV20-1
CSAKNGPQHF
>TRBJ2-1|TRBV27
CASSLNLGGHRMMHEQFF
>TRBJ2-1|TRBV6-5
CASSYSANYNEQFF
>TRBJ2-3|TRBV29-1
CSRKQGDTQYF
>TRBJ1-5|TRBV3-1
CASSHETVRGQINQPQHF
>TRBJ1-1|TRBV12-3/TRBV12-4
CASSLTHRGSEAFF
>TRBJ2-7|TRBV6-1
CASRALAGGPYEQYF
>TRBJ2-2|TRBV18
CASSQGSAGELFF
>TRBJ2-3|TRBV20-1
CSASQGGSGNTQYF
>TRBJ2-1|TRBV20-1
CSARVGNSYNEQFF
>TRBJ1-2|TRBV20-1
CSVMKGVDYGYTF
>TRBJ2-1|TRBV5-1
CASSREAGLTQFF
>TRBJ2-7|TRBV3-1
CASSQVSGGIYEQYF
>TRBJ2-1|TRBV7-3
CASSSSGSDEQFF
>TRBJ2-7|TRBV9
CASSQTRGGLLREQYF
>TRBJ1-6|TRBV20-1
CSARKSNTGLDSPLHF
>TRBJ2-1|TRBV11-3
CASSTGQGAGEQFF
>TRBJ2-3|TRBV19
CATQSLAGKSDTQYF
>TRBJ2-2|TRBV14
CASSQTTGGNGELFF
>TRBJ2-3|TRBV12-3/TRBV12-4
CASSFGRGRTDTQYF
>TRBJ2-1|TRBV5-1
CASNEEDSFNEQFF
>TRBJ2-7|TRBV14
CASSLWREEDYEQYF
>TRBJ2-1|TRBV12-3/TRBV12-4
CASSLRSQTNEQFF
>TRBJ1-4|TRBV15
CATSTVPTNEKLFF